These 20 T cell receptor beta chains came from one sample sequenced in a study of early T cells in non-severe SARS-CoV-2 infection. A single record per CDR3 protein comes from TCRdb applying MiXCR to the 5' RACE reads. The sample gives nearly 60,000 distinct CDR3 sequences, about 13% of which show up once; approximately 10% is in the top ten. The sequenced sample was whole blood. Receptors originate from an adult who was a healthcare worker with PCR-confirmed SARS-CoV-2 infection or an uninfected control (not recorded which).

This clonotype was observed a handful of times. The chain employs TRBV4-2 and TRBJ1-1; a possible D gene is TRBD1 (6 bases). The V gene's germline CDR1 is LGHNA and CDR2 YNFKEQ. CDR3 length: 15 amino acids. V was trimmed by 0 bases and J by 6 bases, leaving 14 bases between them. The CDR3 DNA reads TGTGCCAGCAGCCAAGAAAGTGGCAGGGGCGCTGAAGCTTTCTTT. Translated, it gives CASSQESGRGAEAFF.

The genes are TRBV7-2 and TRBJ2-7, with D perhaps matching TRBD1 (6 bases). CDR1 and CDR2 (germline): SGHTA, FQGNSA. V was shortened by 4 bases and J by 9 bases, with 16 bases between the two germline ends. This CDR3 spans 13 amino acids. CDR3 sequence (DNA): TGTGCCAGCAGCTCGATCAGACAGGACGTGCAGTACTTC. Residues: CASSSIRQDVQYF. Supplemented by reference TRBV7-2 and TRBJ2-7, the full variable domain reads GAGVSQSPSNKVTEKGKDVELRCDPISGHTALYWYRQSLGQGLEFLIYFQGNSAPDKSGLPSDRFSAERTGGSVSTLTIQRTQQEDSAVYLCASSSIRQDVQYFGPGTRLTVT.

Turning to this clonotype: At one end, the junction sequence differs from germline, possibly due to a read error. V is TRBV5-1 and J is TRBJ2-2, with D perhaps matching TRBD1 or TRBD2 (5 bases each). The CDR3 sequence is 14 residues long. Germline values: CDR1 SGHRS, CDR2 YFSETQ. The CDR3 bases are TGCGCCAGCCTTGGGGCAGCAAACACCGGGGAGCTGTCTTTT. It yields the protein CASLGAANTGELSF.

This clonotype showed up many times. The chain uses TRBV6-6 and TRBJ2-7; D unclear. V was shortened by 2 bases and J by 3 bases, with 2 bases between the two germline ends. CDR3 size: 11 residues. Germline V CDR1 and CDR2: MNHNY, SVGAGI (reference sequence). The CDR3 sequence is CASSYDYEQYF. The CDR3 nucleotides are TGTGCCAGCAGTTACGACTACGAGCAGTACTTC.

The CDR3 region has the DNA TGTGCCAGCAGTTTTAGCGGACAGGGAGGGAAAGAGACCCAGTACTTC. This codes for CASSFSGQGGKETQYF. This chain connects TRBV28 to TRBJ2-5; possible D gene TRBD1, 8 bases. The CDR3 runs to 16 residues. Trimming took off 3 bases at V and 3 bases at J, with 17 bases between the two ends. The V gene's germline CDR1 is MDHEN and CDR2 SYDVKM.

The gene calls are TRBV4-3 and TRBJ1-6; D perhaps matches TRBD1 (5 bases). CDR1 and CDR2 from the germline V gene are LGHNA and YSLEER. V was cut by 1 base and J by 9 bases, with 19 bases left in between. The CDR3 is 17 amino acids. The CDR3 is CASSQVVLGADISPLHF. The CDR3 DNA sequence: TGCGCCAGCAGCCAAGTCGTACTAGGGGCAGATATTTCACCCCTCCACTTT.

V usage is TRBV24-1 and J usage is TRBJ1-1; D gene unclear. The germline CDR1 and CDR2 sequences are KGHDR and SFDVKD. This CDR3 contains 13 residues. V was trimmed by 1 base and J by 11 bases, leaving 13 bases between them. The CDR3 reads CATSDFKQTGAFF. CDR3 DNA sequence: TGTGCCACCAGTGATTTTAAACAGACTGGCGCTTTCTTT.

In this sample, this clonotype turned up many times. This sequence joins TRBV20-1 and TRBJ1-5; D might be TRBD1 (5 bases). CDR1 is DFQATT, CDR2 SNEGSKA, per germline (reference sequence). The CDR3 consists of 11 residues. Deletions cut 5 bases from V and 9 bases from J, with 11 bases between. This chain's CDR3 is CSASQGAPQHF. The CDR3 bases are TGCAGTGCTTCTCAGGGAGCGCCCCAGCATTTT.

This clonotype was found many times. One end of the junction is discordant with germline, which a read error may explain. V and J are TRBV11-2 and TRBJ2-1; D perhaps matches TRBD1 (6 bases). The CDR3 totals 14 residues. Germline V lookup: CDR1 SGHAT, CDR2 FQNNGV. CDR3 nucleotides: TGTGCCAGCAGCTTAGAGTGGGGGACACCTGAAGAGATCTTC. Encoded protein: CASSLEWGTPEEIF.

This sequence joins TRBV5-1 and TRBJ1-1; D is unresolved. Trimming left V 0 bases short and J 8 bases short, with 11 bases between. The germline gives CDR1 SGHRS, CDR2 YFSETQ. CDR3 length equals 13 residues. CDR3 loop: CASSLVVEREAFF. The CDR3 region has the DNA TGCGCCAGCAGCTTGGTAGTGGAACGGGAAGCTTTCTTT.

This rearrangement joins TRBV20-1 to TRBJ2-1, with TRBD1 as a possible D gene (5 bases). With 4 bases removed from V and 2 bases from J, the gap between germline ends came to 12 bases. The germline CDR1 and CDR2 sequences are DFQATT and SNEGSKA (reference sequence). This CDR3 spans 14 amino acids. The CDR3 protein is CSAKTGFPYNEQFF. The CDR3 DNA is TGCAGTGCTAAAACAGGTTTCCCCTACAATGAGCAGTTCTTC.

This clonotype was seen only a few times. This chain joins TRBV5-8 and TRBJ1-1; a possible D gene is TRBD1 (6 bases). Germline V gene data show CDR1 as SGHTS and CDR2 as YDEGEE. The CDR3 is made up of 14 amino acids. Trimming removed 4 bases at V and 1 base at J, with 11 bases between. CDR3 sequence (DNA): TGTGCCAGCAGCCGTCAGGGGAGGAACACTGAAGCTTTCTTT. Translation: CASSRQGRNTEAFF.

This clonotype occurred a few times. The chain couples TRBV19 to TRBJ1-5; D is uncertain. V was shortened by 5 bases and J by 10 bases, with 15 bases between the two germline ends. The CDR3 is 13 residues long. Germline V gene sequence: CDR1 LNHDA, CDR2 SQIVND (reference sequence). The CDR3 DNA sequence: TGTGCCAGTAGTGGTCTAGAAGGAAATCCCCAGCATTTT. Amino acids: CASSGLEGNPQHF.

This clonotype was observed at least ten times. This rearrangement joins TRBV19 to TRBJ1-2; a possible D gene is TRBD1 (6 bases). Germline V CDR1 and CDR2: LNHDA, SQIVND (reference sequence). Trimming removed 9 bases from V and 4 bases from J, with 18 bases in between. The CDR3 extends over 14 amino acids. This CDR3 reads CASADRQAPYGYTF. As DNA, the CDR3 is TGTGCCAGCGCTGATAGACAGGCTCCCTATGGCTACACCTTC.

The chain uses TRBV24-1 and TRBJ1-4; D is unresolved. This CDR3 comprises 15 residues. V lost 2 bases, J lost 6 bases, and 12 bases lay in between. The germline V gene encodes CDR1 KGHDR and CDR2 SFDVKD. The CDR3, as DNA: TGTGCCACCAGTGATTCCCGGAGTATACATGAAAAACTGTTTTTT. It translates to CATSDSRSIHEKLFF.

This clonotype occurred many times. The chain is built from TRBV20-1 and TRBJ2-3; TRBD2 matches 8 bases. CDR1 is DFQATT, CDR2 SNEGSKA, per germline (reference sequence). This CDR3 spans 15 amino acids. V lost 6 bases, J lost 0 bases, and 8 bases stayed unmatched. CDR3 region: CSAHPLAGSTDTQYF. The DNA of the CDR3 is TGCAGTGCCCATCCCCTAGCGGGTAGCACAGATACGCAGTATTTT.

This clonotype was found many times. The chain employs TRBV28 and TRBJ2-7; the D gene is possibly TRBD2 (6 bases). V dropped 8 bases and J dropped 2 bases, with 13 bases sitting between them. CDR3 size: 13 residues. Per germline, CDR1 MDHEN and CDR2 SYDVKM. Here the CDR3 DNA reads TGTGCCAGCCGTCAGGGCGGGACCTACGAGCAGTACTTC. Translated: CASRQGGTYEQYF.

This clonotype was counted ten times or more. The chain employs TRBV28 and TRBJ2-2; D is unresolved. Trimming shortened V by 3 bases and J by 6 bases, and 5 bases separated the two germline ends. Germline V CDR1 and CDR2: MDHEN, SYDVKM. This CDR3 comprises 12 residues. The DNA of the CDR3 is TGTGCCAGCAGTTTTCGGGCCGGGGAGCTGTTTTTT. Translating it yields CASSFRAGELFF.

There are many counts of this clonotype. The CDR3 reads CASFTLRQGVTGANVLTF. CDR3 nucleotides: TGTGCCAGCTTCACCCTTAGACAGGGGGTTACTGGGGCCAACGTCCTGACTTTC. The chain combines TRBV27 with TRBJ2-6, with 9 positions matching TRBD1. Trimming took 8 bases from V and 2 from J; bases not matched to a gene: 13. The V gene's germline CDR1 is MNHEY and CDR2 SMNVEV (reference sequence). The CDR3 extends over 18 amino acids.

This clonotype appeared many times. V usage is TRBV24-1 and J usage is TRBJ1-6; D is uncertain. CDR3 size: 14 residues. Per the germline V gene, CDR1 is KGHDR and CDR2 is SFDVKD. V lost 2 bases, J lost 5 bases, and 6 bases lay in between. The CDR3 bases are TGTGCCACCAGTGATTCAGTGGATAATTCACCCCTCCACTTT. It codes for CATSDSVDNSPLHF.